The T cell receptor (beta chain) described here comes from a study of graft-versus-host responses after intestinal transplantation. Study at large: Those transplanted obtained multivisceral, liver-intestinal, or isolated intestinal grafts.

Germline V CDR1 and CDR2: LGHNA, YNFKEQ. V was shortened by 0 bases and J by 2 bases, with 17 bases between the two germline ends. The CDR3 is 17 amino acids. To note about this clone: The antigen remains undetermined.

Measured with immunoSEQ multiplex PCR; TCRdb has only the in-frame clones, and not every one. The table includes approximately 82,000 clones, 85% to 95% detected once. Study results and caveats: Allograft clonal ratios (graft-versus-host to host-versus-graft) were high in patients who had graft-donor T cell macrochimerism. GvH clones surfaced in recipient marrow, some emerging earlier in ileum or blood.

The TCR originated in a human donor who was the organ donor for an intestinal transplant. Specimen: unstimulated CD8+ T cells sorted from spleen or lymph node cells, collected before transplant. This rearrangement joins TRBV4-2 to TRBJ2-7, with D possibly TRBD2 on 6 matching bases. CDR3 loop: CASSQEIRGSLPYEQYF. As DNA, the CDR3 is TGTGCCAGCAGCCAAGAAATTCGGGGGAGCCTACCCTACGAGCAGTACTTC.